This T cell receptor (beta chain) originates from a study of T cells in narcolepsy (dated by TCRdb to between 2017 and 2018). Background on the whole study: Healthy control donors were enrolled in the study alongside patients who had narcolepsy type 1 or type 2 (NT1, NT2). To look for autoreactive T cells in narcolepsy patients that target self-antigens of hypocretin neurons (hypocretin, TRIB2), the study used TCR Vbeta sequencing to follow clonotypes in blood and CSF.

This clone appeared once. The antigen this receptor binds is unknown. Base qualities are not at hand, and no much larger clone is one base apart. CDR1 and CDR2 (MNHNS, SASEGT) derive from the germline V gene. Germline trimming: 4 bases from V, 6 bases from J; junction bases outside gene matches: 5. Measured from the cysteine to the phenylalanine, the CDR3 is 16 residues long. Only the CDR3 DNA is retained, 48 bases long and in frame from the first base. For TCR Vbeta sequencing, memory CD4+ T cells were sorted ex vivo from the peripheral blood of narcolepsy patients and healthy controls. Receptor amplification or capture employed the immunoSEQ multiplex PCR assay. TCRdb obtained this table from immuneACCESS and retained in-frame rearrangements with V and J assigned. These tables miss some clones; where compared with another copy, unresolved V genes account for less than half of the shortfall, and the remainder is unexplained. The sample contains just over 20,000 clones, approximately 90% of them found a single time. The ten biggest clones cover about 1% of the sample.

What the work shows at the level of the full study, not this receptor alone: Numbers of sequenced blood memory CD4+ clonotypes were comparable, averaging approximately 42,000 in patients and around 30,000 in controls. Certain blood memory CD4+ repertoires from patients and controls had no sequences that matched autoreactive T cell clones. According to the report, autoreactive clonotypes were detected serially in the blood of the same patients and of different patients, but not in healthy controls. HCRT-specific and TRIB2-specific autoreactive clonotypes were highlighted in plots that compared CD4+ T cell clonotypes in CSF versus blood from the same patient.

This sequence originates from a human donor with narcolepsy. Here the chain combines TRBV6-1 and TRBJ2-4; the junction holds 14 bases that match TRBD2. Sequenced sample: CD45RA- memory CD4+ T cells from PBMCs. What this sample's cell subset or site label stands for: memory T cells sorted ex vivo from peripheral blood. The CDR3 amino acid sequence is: CASSARLAGGRNIQYF. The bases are TGTGCCAGCAGTGCGAGACTAGCGGGAGGGAGAAACATTCAGTACTTC.